Given below is one T cell receptor (beta chain) in context. The clone's antigen remains unknown. No quality values exist for individual bases; no much larger clone is one base distant. Looking up the germline V gene yields CDR1 SGHDT and CDR2 YYEEEE. From the cysteine up to the phenylalanine, the CDR3 has a length of 14 residues. Only the CDR3 part of the read is kept: 42 bases, read in frame from the first base. The germline ends are 10 bases apart after V is trimmed by 0 bases and J by 4 bases. This entry is derived from a study of blood T cell repertoires in COVID-19 (dated by TCRdb to about 2020). For the study in its entirety: Collaborator samples came from the United States, Italy and Spain and covered acute and convalescent phases of COVID-19. The prospective study material was composed of cDNA or gDNA derived from T cells, B-cell-depleted T cells, or PBMCs. The dataset comprised deeply sampled blood TCRbeta repertoires from subjects exposed to, actively infected with, or recovered from COVID-19. The repertoires were released in a freely available public database intended as a resource for research on the immune response to SARS-CoV-2. The samples were drawn from two sources: the first 160 participants of the ongoing ImmuneRACE study, and 1,200 or so subjects contributed by 6 global collaborators. Nearly every sample came with metadata listing a de-identified subject ID, COVID-19 status, age in years and sex. HLA class I and class II types, where available, came from metadata supplied by the sample provider rather than from assay-based typing.

Whole blood was collected in K2EDTA tubes by collaborating institutions according to the institutions' own protocols. For TCRbeta analysis, collaborators shipped samples as frozen whole blood, isolated PBMCs, or DNA extracted from either of those sample types. The immunoSEQ Assay, a bias-controlled multiplex PCR, was used to amplify TCRbeta CDR3 regions from genomic DNA. The authors' pipeline ran thus. The number of nucleated cells in each sample was estimated from the amplification of reference gene primers within the assay. To quantify the absolute abundance of each unique TCRbeta CDR3 rearrangement, sequence reads were collapsed and filtered. For each sample, productive Simpson clonality was calculated by taking the square root of Simpson's diversity index across productive rearrangements. TCRdb re-hosts the immuneACCESS table, in-frame sequences only. Its copies lack some clones; in the studies checked, an unresolved V gene accounts for under half of them, and the cause for the rest is not known. The DNA was the basis for D and trimming; V, J and clone size are from that table. In all, the sample holds about 48,000 clones, and 80% to 85% of those were seen once. Jointly, the top ten make up 50% to 75% of the sample.

Findings and caveats that apply to the study as a whole: The amount of clinical and demographic metadata varied by source and participant and was provided uncurated.

The receptor was derived from a man in his sixties or seventies with acute or convalescent COVID-19. The sample taken for sequencing was peripheral blood. The rearranged segments are TRBV5-6 and TRBJ1-2; a tentative D call is TRBD1 (5 bases match). The DNA reads as follows: TGTGCCAGCAGCTTGGCCCCCCAGGGCTATGGCTACACCTTC. This sequence encodes CASSLAPQGYGYTF.